The TCR beta chain described here comes from a study of molecular identifiers for immune sequencing clone quantification. Study-wide background: Replicates partitioned RNA from roughly 21,000 or 96,000 naive CD8 cells into five parts, sequencing four.

Germline V gene lookup returns CDR1 SGHTA and CDR2 FQGNSA. The CDR3 extends over 16 amino acids. V lost 5 bases, J lost 0 bases, and 8 bases stayed unmatched. Construction of naive CD8 libraries employed about 18,000 to 1,100,000 sorted cells together with 10%, 30% or 50% RNA. Sorting isolated naive CD8 T cells as CD8+CD4-CCR7+CD45RA+ events. This clonotype showed up many times. Its antigen is currently unknown. TCRdb re-called the PCR reads with MiXCR, one entry per CDR3 protein. The sample records over 600,000 distinct CDR3 sequences, 15% to 20% being singletons. Points from the study as a whole: Clones of above 20 RNA copies carried over 98% of effector molecules; in naive cells they carried under 1%.

The chain links TRBV7-2 to TRBJ2-3; TRBD2 matches 7 bases. The clonotype comes from a human donor in good health. Some libraries in this study had Jurkat cell RNA spiked in. Sequenced sample: naive CD8+ T cells from blood, with Jurkat cell RNA spiked in. This sample's subset: FACS-sorted CD8+CD4-CCR7+CD45RA+ naive T cells. The CDR3 here is CASSPGGRLSTDTQYF. The CDR3 DNA follows: TGTGCCAGCAGCCCGGGGGGTAGATTGAGCACAGATACGCAGTATTTT.